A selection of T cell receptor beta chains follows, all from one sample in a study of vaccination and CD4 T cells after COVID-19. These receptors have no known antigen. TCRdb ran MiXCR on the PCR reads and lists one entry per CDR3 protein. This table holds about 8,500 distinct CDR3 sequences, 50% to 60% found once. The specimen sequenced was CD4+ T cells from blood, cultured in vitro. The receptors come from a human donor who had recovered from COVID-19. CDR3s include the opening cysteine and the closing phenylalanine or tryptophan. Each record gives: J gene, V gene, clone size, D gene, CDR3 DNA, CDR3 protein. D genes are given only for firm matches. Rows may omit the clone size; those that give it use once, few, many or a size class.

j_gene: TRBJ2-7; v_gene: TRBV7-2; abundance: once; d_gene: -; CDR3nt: TGTGCCAGCAGCTCCGTGGGACCTTCCGGCGAGCAGTACTTC; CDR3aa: CASSSVGPSGEQYF
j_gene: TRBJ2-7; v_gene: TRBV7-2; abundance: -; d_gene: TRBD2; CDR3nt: TGTGCCAGCAGCTTAGGGGTTAGCGGGATCTACGAGCAGTACTTC; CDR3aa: CASSLGVSGIYEQYF
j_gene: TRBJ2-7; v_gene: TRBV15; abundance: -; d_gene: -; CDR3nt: TGTGCCACCAGCAGAGATCCCGGAAGGCCCTACGAGCAGTACTTC; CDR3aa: CATSRDPGRPYEQYF
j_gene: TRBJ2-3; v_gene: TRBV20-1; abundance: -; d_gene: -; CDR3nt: TGCAGTCCTTGGGATGATACGCAGTATTTT; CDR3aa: CSPWDDTQYF
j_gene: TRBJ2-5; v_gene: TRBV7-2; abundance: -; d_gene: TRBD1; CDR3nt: TGTGCCAGCAGCTCCCCCGGGACAGTCCTTCAAGAGACCCAGTACTTC; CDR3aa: CASSSPGTVLQETQYF
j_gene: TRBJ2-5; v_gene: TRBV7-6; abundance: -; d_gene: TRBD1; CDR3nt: TGTGCCAGCAGCTTCGACAGGGACGAGACCCAGTACTTC; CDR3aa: CASSFDRDETQYF
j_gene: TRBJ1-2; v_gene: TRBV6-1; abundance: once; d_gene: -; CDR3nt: TGTGCCAGCAGTCCCCAACGGGACTATGGCTACACCTTC; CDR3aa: CASSPQRDYGYTF
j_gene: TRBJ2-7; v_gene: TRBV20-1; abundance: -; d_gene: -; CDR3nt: TGCAGTGCCACCCCCGGGGGGCCTTACGAGCAGTACTTC; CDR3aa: CSATPGGPYEQYF
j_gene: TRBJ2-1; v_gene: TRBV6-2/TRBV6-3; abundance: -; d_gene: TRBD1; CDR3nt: TGTGCCAGCAGTTGGGGACAGGGAGTACAGTTCTTC; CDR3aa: CASSWGQGVQFF
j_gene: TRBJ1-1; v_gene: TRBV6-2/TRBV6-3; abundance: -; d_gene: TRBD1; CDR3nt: TGTGCCAGCAGCGCTCAGGGGGCTCTCCCCGCTTTCTTT; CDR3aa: CASSAQGALPAFF
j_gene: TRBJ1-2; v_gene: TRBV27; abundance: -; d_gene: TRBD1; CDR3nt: TGTGCCAGCAGCTCCCGACAGGGGGGAGGTGGCTACACCTTC; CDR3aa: CASSSRQGGGGYTF
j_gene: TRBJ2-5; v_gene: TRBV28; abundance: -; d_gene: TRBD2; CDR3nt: TGTGCCAGCAGTTTCACCTGGCTAGCGGGAAGGGACCAAGAGACCCAGTACTTC; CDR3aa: CASSFTWLAGRDQETQYF
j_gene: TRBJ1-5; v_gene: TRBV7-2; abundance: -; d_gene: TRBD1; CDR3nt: TGTGCCAGCAGCGCGGACAGGGCAGGGAATCAGCCCCAGCATTTT; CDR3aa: CASSADRAGNQPQHF
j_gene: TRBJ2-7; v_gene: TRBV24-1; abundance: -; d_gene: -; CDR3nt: TGTGCCACCAGTGACCCCGGAACACAGGGAGAGCAGTACTTC; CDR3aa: CATSDPGTQGEQYF
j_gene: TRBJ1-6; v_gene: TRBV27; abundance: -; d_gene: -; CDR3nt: TGTGCCAGCAGCCGGAGACAGCTCAACAATTCACCCCTCCACTTT; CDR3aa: CASSRRQLNNSPLHF
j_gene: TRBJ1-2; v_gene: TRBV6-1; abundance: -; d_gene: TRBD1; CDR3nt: TGTGCCAGCGGCAGGGGGAGCTATGGCTACACCTTC; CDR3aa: CASGRGSYGYTF
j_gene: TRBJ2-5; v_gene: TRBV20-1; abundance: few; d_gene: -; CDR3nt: TGCAGTGCTCATAGGGGTGGAGAGACCCAGTACTTC; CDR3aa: CSAHRGGETQYF
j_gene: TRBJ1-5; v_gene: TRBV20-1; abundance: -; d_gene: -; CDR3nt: TGCAGTGCTAGTGCCGAGCCCCATCAGCCCCAGCATTTT; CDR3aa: CSASAEPHQPQHF
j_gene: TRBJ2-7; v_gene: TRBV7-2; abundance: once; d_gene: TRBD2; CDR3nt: TGTGCCAGCAGCCTAAGTTGGACTAGCGGGACGCCCGAGCAGTACTTC; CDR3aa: CASSLSWTSGTPEQYF
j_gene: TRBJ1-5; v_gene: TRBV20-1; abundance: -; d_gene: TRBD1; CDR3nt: TGCAGTGCTGGGCATCGACAGGGTAACAATCAGCCCCAGCATTTT; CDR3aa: CSAGHRQGNNQPQHF
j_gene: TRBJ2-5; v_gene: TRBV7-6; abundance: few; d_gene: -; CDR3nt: TGTGCCAGCAGCCCAACAGCACCCCCCCGGGAGACCCAGTACTTC; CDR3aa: CASSPTAPPRETQYF
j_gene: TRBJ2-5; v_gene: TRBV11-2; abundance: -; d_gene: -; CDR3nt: TGTGCCAGCACACGGGCCGGGGAGACCCAGTACTTC; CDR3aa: CASTRAGETQYF
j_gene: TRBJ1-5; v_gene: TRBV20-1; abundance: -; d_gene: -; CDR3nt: TGCAGTGCTAGGGGGCACGGGCGATCCAATCAGCCCCAGCATTTT; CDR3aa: CSARGHGRSNQPQHF
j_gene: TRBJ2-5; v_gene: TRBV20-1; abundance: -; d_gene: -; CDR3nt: TGCAGTGCTAGAGAGGGGGCTTGGGAGACCCAGTACTTC; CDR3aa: CSAREGAWETQYF
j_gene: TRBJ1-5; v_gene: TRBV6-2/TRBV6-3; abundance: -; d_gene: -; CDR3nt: TGTGCCAGCAGTTGGACGGTTAGCAATCAGCCCCAGCATTTT; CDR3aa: CASSWTVSNQPQHF
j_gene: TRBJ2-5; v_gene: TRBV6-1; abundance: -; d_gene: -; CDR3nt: TGTGCCAGCAGCGTCTACTTCGGAACCTCAAGGGAGACCCAGTACTTC; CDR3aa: CASSVYFGTSRETQYF
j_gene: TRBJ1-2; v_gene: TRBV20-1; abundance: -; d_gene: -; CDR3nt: TGCAGTGCCCCTGGCCAGGGAGGCTATGGCTACACCTTC; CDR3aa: CSAPGQGGYGYTF
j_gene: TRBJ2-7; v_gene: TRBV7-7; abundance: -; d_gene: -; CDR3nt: TGTGCTAGCAGCTTATTGGATGGCTACGAGCAGTACTTC; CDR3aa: CASSLLDGYEQYF
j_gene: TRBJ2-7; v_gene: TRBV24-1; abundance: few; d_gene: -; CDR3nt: TGTGCCACCAGTGATTCCTACGAGCAGTACTTC; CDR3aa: CATSDSYEQYF
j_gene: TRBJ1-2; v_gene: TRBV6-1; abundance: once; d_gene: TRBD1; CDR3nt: TGTGCCAGCAGTGAAGGGACAGGGGTTATCTATGGCTACACCTTC; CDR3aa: CASSEGTGVIYGYTF
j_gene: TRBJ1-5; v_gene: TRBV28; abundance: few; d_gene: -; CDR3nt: TGTGCCAGCAGACCTGATAGCAATCAGCCCCAGCATTTT; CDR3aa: CASRPDSNQPQHF
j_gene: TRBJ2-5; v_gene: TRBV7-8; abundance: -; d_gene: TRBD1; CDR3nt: TGTGCCAGCAGCCGTCGGACAGGAGAGACCCAGTACTTC; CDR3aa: CASSRRTGETQYF
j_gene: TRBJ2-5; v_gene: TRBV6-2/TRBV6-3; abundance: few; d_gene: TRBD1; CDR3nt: TGTGCCAGCAGTTTGACAGGGGTGGGGGAGACCCAGTACTTC; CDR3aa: CASSLTGVGETQYF
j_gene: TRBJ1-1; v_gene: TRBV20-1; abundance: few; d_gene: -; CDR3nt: TGCAGTGCTAGGATGGGTTACACTGAAGCTTTCTTT; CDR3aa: CSARMGYTEAFF
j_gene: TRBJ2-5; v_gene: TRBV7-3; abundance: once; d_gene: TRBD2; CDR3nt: TGTGCCAGCAGCCCTCAAGCGGGAGGGCGAGAGACCCAGTACTTC; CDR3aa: CASSPQAGGRETQYF
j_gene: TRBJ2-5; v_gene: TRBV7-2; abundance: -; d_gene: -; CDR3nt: TGTGCCAGCAGCCAGATCGGACTGGCCTGGGAGACCCAGTACTTC; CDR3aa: CASSQIGLAWETQYF
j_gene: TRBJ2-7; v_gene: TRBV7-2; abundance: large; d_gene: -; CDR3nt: TGTGCCAGCAGGTTTGGGCCGGGGGCCTACGAGCAGTACTTC; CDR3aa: CASRFGPGAYEQYF
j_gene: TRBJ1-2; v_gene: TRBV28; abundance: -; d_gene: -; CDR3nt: TGTGCCAGCGTGCGGGGGGGTGGCTATGGCTACACCTTC; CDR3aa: CASVRGGGYGYTF
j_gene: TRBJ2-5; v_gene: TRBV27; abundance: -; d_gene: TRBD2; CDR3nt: TGTGCCAGCAGGGGACTAGCGGTGGGGACCCAGTACTTC; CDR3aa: CASRGLAVGTQYF
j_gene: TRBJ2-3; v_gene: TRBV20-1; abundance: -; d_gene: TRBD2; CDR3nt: TGCAGTGCGAGGACTAGCGGGAGGGGAGATACGCAGTATTTT; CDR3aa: CSARTSGRGDTQYF
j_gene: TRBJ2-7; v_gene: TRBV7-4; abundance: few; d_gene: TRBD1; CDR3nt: TGTGCCAGCAGCGAGGACAGGGGGCACTACGAGCAGTACTTC; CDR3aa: CASSEDRGHYEQYF
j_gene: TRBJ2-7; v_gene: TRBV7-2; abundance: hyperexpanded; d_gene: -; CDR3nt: TGTGCCAGCAGCACCTACCTAGATACGCAGTACTTC; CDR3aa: CASSTYLDTQYF
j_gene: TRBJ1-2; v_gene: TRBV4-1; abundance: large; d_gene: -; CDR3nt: TGCGCCAGCAGCCAAGGGGCGGGGGCGGGTGGCTACACCTTC; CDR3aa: CASSQGAGAGGYTF
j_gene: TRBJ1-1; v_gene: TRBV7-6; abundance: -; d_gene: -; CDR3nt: TGTGCCAGCAGCTTAGGACGGGGGGCCACTGAAGCTTTCTTT; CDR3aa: CASSLGRGATEAFF
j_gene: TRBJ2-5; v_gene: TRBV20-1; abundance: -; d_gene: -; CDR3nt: TGCAGTGCTCTCCCGGGGGAGACCCAGTACTTC; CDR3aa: CSALPGETQYF
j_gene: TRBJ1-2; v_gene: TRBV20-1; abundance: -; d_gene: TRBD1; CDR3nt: TGCAGTGCTCGGGACAGGGGTATGAGGGGTGACTATGGCTACACCTTC; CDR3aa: CSARDRGMRGDYGYTF
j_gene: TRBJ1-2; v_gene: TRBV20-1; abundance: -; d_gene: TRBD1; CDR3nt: TGCAGTGCTATGGACAGGCTATATGGCTACACCTTC; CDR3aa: CSAMDRLYGYTF
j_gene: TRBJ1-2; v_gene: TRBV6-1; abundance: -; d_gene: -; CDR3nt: TGTGCCAGCAAGGGGGGAATCCATGGCTACACCTTC; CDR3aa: CASKGGIHGYTF
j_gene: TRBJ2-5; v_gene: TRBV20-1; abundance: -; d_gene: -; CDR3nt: TGCAGTGCTAGAGATCCCCCGGGGGAGACCCAGTACTTC; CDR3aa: CSARDPPGETQYF
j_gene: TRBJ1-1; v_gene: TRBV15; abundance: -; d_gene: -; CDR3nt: TGTGCCACCAGCAGATCCCAGAGGGCAGGGAGGGGCACTGAAGCTTTCTTT; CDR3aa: CATSRSQRAGRGTEAFF
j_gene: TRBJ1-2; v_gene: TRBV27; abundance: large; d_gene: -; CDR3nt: TGTGCCAGCAGCTACTATGGCTACACCTTC; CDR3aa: CASSYYGYTF
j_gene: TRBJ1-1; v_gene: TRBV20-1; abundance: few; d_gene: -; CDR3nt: TGCAGTGCTGGCTCCAAGGAGGATGAAGCTTTCTTT; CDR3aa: CSAGSKEDEAFF
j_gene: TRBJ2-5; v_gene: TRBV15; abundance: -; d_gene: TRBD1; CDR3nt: TGTGCCACCAGCAGAGCTTCGGGGACAGAAGAGACCCAGTACTTC; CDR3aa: CATSRASGTEETQYF
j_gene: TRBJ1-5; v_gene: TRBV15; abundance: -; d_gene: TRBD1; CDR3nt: TGTGCCACCAGCAGATTACGAGGGGGCGCGTATAATCAGCCCCAGCATTTT; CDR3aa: CATSRLRGGAYNQPQHF
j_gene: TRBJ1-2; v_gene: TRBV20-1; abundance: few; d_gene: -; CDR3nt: TGCAGTGCTAGAGATGGGATCCTCTATGGCTACACCTTC; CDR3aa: CSARDGILYGYTF